The present T cell receptor beta chain was sequenced within a study of blood T cell repertoires in COVID-19. Study in general: Researchers got acute and convalescent COVID-19 samples from the United States, Italy and Spain. From T cells, B-cell-depleted T cells, or PBMCs came the material, which was cDNA or gDNA.

Per the study methods: By means of reference gene primer amplification, nucleated cell counts were estimated. Clones were sequenced by immunoSEQ multiplex PCR, and TCRdb holds only the in-frame ones, with some missing. From that table come the V and J calls and clone size; the DNA was used to work out D and trimming. This repertoire shows some 65,000 clones, 74% found once; its top ten account for roughly 27%. The receptor was derived from a woman of 80 years or more with acute or convalescent COVID-19. Source material: peripheral blood.

The CDR3 DNA sequence: TGTGCCAGCAGTGAACTAGCGGGCTATGAGCAGTTCTTC. Encoded protein: CASSELAGYEQFF. The V call is TRBV2, the J call TRBJ2-1, with 8 bases matching TRBD2. The CDR3 loop spans 13 amino acids. CDR1 SNHLY and CDR2 FYNNEI come from the germline V gene. V lost 2 bases and J lost 8; bases outside the gene matches: 2.